This passage covers 30 T cell receptor beta chains from one sample sequenced in a study of T-cell memory formation after mild COVID-19. Using its own MiXCR run on the 5' RACE reads, TCRdb lists one record per CDR3 protein. The sample has 150,000 or so distinct CDR3 sequences, roughly 28% seen once. The sequencing input was PBMCs or a T cell subset sorted from them (not recorded which). These receptor sequences come from an adult woman who had mild COVID-19 (a few samples of this study predate the infection). Cell type and time point are not known.

V gene TRBV28 combines with J gene TRBJ1-1; perhaps TRBD1 as D (5 bases). The CDR3 sequence is 14 residues long. The germline V and J ends were trimmed by 3 bases and 4 bases, with 12 bases remaining between them. Germline values: CDR1 MDHEN, CDR2 SYDVKM. The CDR3 coding sequence is TGTGCCAGCAGTTTGCTACAGGAGGGCACTGAAGCTTTCTTT. It codes for CASSLLQEGTEAFF.

The rearrangement links TRBV6-5 to TRBJ2-7; 7 positions match TRBD1. Germline V gene sequence: CDR1 MNHEY, CDR2 SVGAGI. After removal of 5 bases from V and 2 bases from J, the junction contained 3 bases not matched to a gene. The CDR3 spans 13 residues. CDR3 bases: TGTGCCAGCAGTGCCGGGACAGCCTACGAGCAGTACTTC. Translating it yields CASSAGTAYEQYF.

This clonotype was detected a few times. The chain carries TRBV11-2 and TRBJ2-1; no clear D. V dropped 2 bases and J dropped 5 bases, with 19 bases sitting between them. CDR1 and CDR2 from the germline V gene are SGHAT and FQNNGV. The CDR3 spans 17 residues. The CDR3 DNA reads as TGTGCCAGCAGCTTATCCCCGGTCGGGCGGCTTAACAATGAGCAGTTCTTC. Translated: CASSLSPVGRLNNEQFF.

This chain uses TRBV5-6 with TRBJ1-2, with no clear D. The V end lost 1 base, the J end lost 0 bases, and 7 bases lay between the germline ends. CDR3 length: 14 residues. The V gene's germline CDR1 is SGHDT and CDR2 YYEEEE. The CDR3 loop reads CASSLKMSNYGYTF. The CDR3 coding sequence is TGTGCCAGCAGCTTGAAAATGTCTAACTATGGCTACACCTTC.

J is TRBJ1-5 and V is TRBV24-1, with 7 bases lining up with TRBD1. Germline V gene data show CDR1 as KGHDR and CDR2 as SFDVKD. Trimming removed 2 bases from V and 0 bases from J; junction bases left unmatched: 6. The CDR3 has 17 amino acids. CDR3 protein: CATSDSRQGYSNQPQHF. The CDR3 DNA follows: TGTGCCACCAGTGATTCTAGACAGGGCTATAGCAATCAGCCCCAGCATTTT.

This clonotype was observed a handful of times. The rearrangement links TRBV12-3 or TRBV12-4 to TRBJ1-1; D is unclear. The CDR3 runs 14 residues. V lost 1 base and J lost 6, with 12 bases in between. DNA for the CDR3: TGTGCCAGCAGTTTAGAAAGGGTAGGCGCTGAAGCTTTCTTT. Translation gives CASSLERVGAEAFF.

The V call is TRBV2, the J call TRBJ2-3; 7 bases are a match to TRBD2. The CDR3 covers 16 residues. The germline V gene encodes CDR1 SNHLY and CDR2 FYNNEI. Trimming removed 8 bases from V and 0 bases from J; junction bases left unmatched: 11. Here the CDR3 DNA reads TGTGCCAGCCACCCCGTTCAGCGGGATAGCACAGATACGCAGTATTTT. This codes for CASHPVQRDSTDTQYF.

The sample holds a few counts of this clonotype. DNA for the CDR3: TGCGCCAGCAGCATTGTAGGCACGAACGAGCAGTACTTC. Translated: CASSIVGTNEQYF. This rearrangement joins TRBV5-1 to TRBJ2-7; D unclear. V was clipped by 4 bases and J by 5 bases, with 13 bases between them. The CDR3 runs 13 residues. Germline CDR1 SGHRS, CDR2 YFSETQ.

The rearrangement links TRBV4-3 to TRBJ2-1; a weak D match, TRBD2 (6 bases). Trimming cost V 4 bases and J 0 bases, with 13 bases left between them. Germline V gene sequence: CDR1 LGHNA, CDR2 YSLEER. The CDR3 extends over 16 amino acids. CDR3 nucleotide sequence: TGCGCCAGCAGCCCAGTAGAGACTAGCTCCTACAATGAGCAGTTCTTC. It is translated as CASSPVETSSYNEQFF.

The chain couples TRBV27 to TRBJ2-7, with D perhaps matching TRBD1 (5 bases). The CDR3 has 10 amino acids. Germline CDR1 reads MNHEY; CDR2 reads SMNVEV (reference sequence). CDR3 nucleotide sequence: TGTGCAGGGGTCACCTACGAGCAGTACTTC. Translating it yields CAGVTYEQYF.

This clonotype was recorded many times. The junction does not match germline at one end; this may be a read error. The rearrangement uses TRBV12-3 or TRBV12-4 and TRBJ2-7; D remains unclear. CDR3 size: 13 residues. The CDR3: CASSLAVSYEQYF. The CDR3 coding sequence is TGCGCCAGCAGCTTGGCGGTGTCCTACGAGCAGTACTTC.

The V call is TRBV5-6, the J call TRBJ2-7; either TRBD1 or TRBD2 may fit D (5 bases each). Between the trimmed V and J ends, which lost 4 bases and 6 bases, there was a span of 20 bases. The germline V gene has CDR1 SGHDT and CDR2 YYEEEE. The CDR3 covers 15 residues. The CDR3 sequence: CASSLHLTVEGEQYF. The CDR3 bases are TGTGCCAGCAGCCTCCACCTGACAGTCGAGGGCGAGCAGTACTTC.

This clonotype has only a few counts. V and J are TRBV29-1 and TRBJ1-1, with 7 positions matching TRBD1. The CDR3 runs to 13 residues. Germline CDR1 and CDR2: SQVTM and ANQGSEA. The V gene end was trimmed by 2 bases and the J gene end by 2 bases; junction bases not matched to a gene: 2. Here the CDR3 reads CSVETGDNTEAFF. CDR3 in DNA: TGCAGCGTTGAAACAGGGGATAACACTGAAGCTTTCTTT. The full variable domain, with the rest looked up from reference TRBV29-1 and TRBJ1-1, is SAVISQKPSRDICQRGTSLTIQCQVDSQVTMMFWYRQQPGQSLTLIATANQGSEATYESGFVIDKFPISRPNLTFSTLTVSNMSPEDSSIYLCSVETGDNTEAFFGQGTRLTVV.

The chain is built from TRBV3-1 and TRBJ2-1, with D perhaps matching TRBD1 (5 bases). V dropped 3 bases and J dropped 9 bases, with 9 bases sitting between them. This CDR3 region has 12 residues. Per germline, CDR1 LGHDT and CDR2 YNNKEL (reference sequence). The CDR3 coding sequence is TGTGCCAGCAGCCACGACAGAGGTGAGCAGTTCTTC. The encoded protein is CASSHDRGEQFF.

V gene TRBV20-1 combines with J gene TRBJ2-1; TRBD2 aligns across 9 bases. This CDR3 spans 16 amino acids. Germline CDR1 is DFQATT and CDR2 is SNEGSKA (reference sequence). After removal of 2 bases from V and 2 bases from J, the junction contained 7 bases not matched to a gene. The DNA for the CDR3 is TGCAGTGCTAGACAAGTTAGCGGGAGAACCTACAATGAGCAGTTCTTC. It yields the protein CSARQVSGRTYNEQFF.

The J gene is TRBJ2-7, the V gene TRBV5-6; unclear D gene. This CDR3 comprises 14 residues. The germline V and J ends were trimmed by 2 bases and 2 bases, with 11 bases remaining between them. In germline, CDR1 is SGHDT, CDR2 YYEEEE. CDR3 region: CASSFTPRPYEQYF. CDR3 DNA sequence: TGTGCCAGCAGCTTTACTCCAAGGCCCTACGAGCAGTACTTC.

This clonotype came up many times. J is TRBJ1-1 and V is TRBV6-6; the match to TRBD1 covers 7 bases. The CDR3 covers 14 residues. The junction had 8 bases not matched to a gene; V was cut back by 4 bases and J by 6 bases. From germline, CDR1 is MNHNY and CDR2 SVGAGI (reference sequence). In nucleotides, the CDR3 is TGTGCCAGCAGTTCCGGGACAGCCAGCCCTGAAGCTTTCTTT. It encodes CASSSGTASPEAFF.

The CDR3 region is CASSYSISAITEAFF. CDR3 nucleotides: TGTGCCAGCAGTTACTCGATTTCAGCGATCACTGAAGCTTTCTTT. This chain joins TRBV6-5 and TRBJ1-1, with no clear D. V was cut by 0 bases and J by 4 bases, with 12 bases left in between. Germline lookup yields CDR1 MNHEY and CDR2 SVGAGI. The CDR3 covers 15 residues.

This clonotype occurred once. V is TRBV7-2 and J is TRBJ1-1; D gene uncertain. The CDR3 is 14 residues long. CDR1 is SGHTA and CDR2 is FQGNSA in the germline V gene. V lost 3 bases, J lost 3 bases, and 11 bases lay in between. The chain's CDR3 is CASSFRPFDTEAFF. DNA of the CDR3: TGTGCCAGCAGCTTTCGGCCATTCGACACTGAAGCTTTCTTT.

The V gene is TRBV18, the J gene TRBJ1-2, with D maybe TRBD1 (5 bases). This CDR3 is 14 amino acids long. V was shortened by 6 bases and J by 2 bases, with 13 bases between the two germline ends. Germline values: CDR1 KGHSH, CDR2 LQKENI. DNA of the CDR3: TGTGCCAGCTCGAGCGTACGGGGCAACTATGGCTACACCTTC. It yields the protein CASSSVRGNYGYTF.

This sequence joins TRBV14 and TRBJ2-7; no reliable D call. The CDR3 sequence is 17 residues long. V lost 0 bases and J lost 2, with 17 bases in between. CDR1 SGHDN and CDR2 FVKESK come from the germline V gene. In nucleotides, the CDR3 is TGTGCCAGCAGCCAAGATCCCAGCCGGAGTTTTGCCTACGAGCAGTACTTC. As protein: CASSQDPSRSFAYEQYF.

The V call is TRBV6-2 or TRBV6-3, the J call TRBJ2-7; maybe TRBD2 (6 bases). Trimming removed 8 bases at V and 2 bases at J, with 10 bases between. This CDR3 spans 12 amino acids. The V gene's germline CDR1 is MNHEY and CDR2 SVGEGT. CDR3 loop: CASLDYAYEQYF. DNA of the CDR3: TGTGCCAGCCTGGACTACGCCTACGAGCAGTACTTC.

This clonotype showed up just a few times. This sequence joins TRBV20-1 and TRBJ2-5, with a weak D call TRBD2 (7 bases). The CDR3 spans 14 residues. The germline V gene has CDR1 DFQATT and CDR2 SNEGSKA (reference sequence). Between the trimmed V and J ends, which lost 5 bases and 4 bases, there was a span of 17 bases. The CDR3 DNA is TGCAGTGCTCCCCATGAGGGGGGGACAGAGACCCAGTACTTC. Its protein is CSAPHEGGTETQYF.

The chain is built from TRBV7-2 and TRBJ2-7, with 7 bases that match TRBD2. The CDR3 is 15 residues long. The ends lost 5 bases at V and 4 bases at J; junction bases unmatched: 11. The germline gives CDR1 SGHTA, CDR2 FQGNSA. The chain's CDR3 is CASSPRVGGSYEQYF. CDR3 bases: TGTGCCAGCAGCCCACGGGTGGGGGGGTCATACGAGCAGTACTTC.

The chain links TRBV7-9 to TRBJ2-1, with 7 bases lining up with TRBD1. There are 15 residues in the CDR3. V was clipped by 6 bases and J by 4 bases; unmatched bases: 9. Germline loops: CDR1 SEHNR, CDR2 FQNEAQ (reference sequence). This chain's CDR3 is CASSKSGTEYNEQFF. The CDR3 coding sequence is TGTGCCAGCAGTAAATCCGGGACAGAGTACAATGAGCAGTTCTTC.

This clonotype was found many times. The CDR3 DNA reads as TGCAGCGCCACGGCCGATCTTTCCTACGAGCAGTACTTC. As protein: CSATADLSYEQYF. The chain joins TRBV29-1 to TRBJ2-7, with no clear D. The CDR3 sequence is 13 residues long. Trimming pared 7 bases from V and 1 base from J, leaving 14 bases between. Germline-derived CDR1 and CDR2 are SQVTM and ANQGSEA.

The V call is TRBV20-1, the J call TRBJ2-1; tentatively, D is TRBD1 (6 bases). CDR1 is DFQATT, CDR2 SNEGSKA, per germline (reference sequence). Trimming took 5 bases from V and 0 from J, leaving 11 bases between them. The length of the CDR3 is 14 residues. The CDR3 DNA reads as TGCAGTGCTGGGACACCTCGCTCCTACAATGAGCAGTTCTTC. Amino acid sequence: CSAGTPRSYNEQFF.

This sequence joins TRBV7-9 and TRBJ2-7; the D is unclear. Trimming removed 5 bases from V and 4 bases from J, with 12 bases in between. Germline CDR1 SEHNR, CDR2 FQNEAQ (reference sequence). CDR3 length: 13 residues. The CDR3, as DNA: TGTGCCAGCAGCCCTACGCCTACTTACGAGCAGTACTTC. This gives the protein CASSPTPTYEQYF.

V gene TRBV30 combines with J gene TRBJ1-3, with D possibly matching TRBD1 (5 bases). Germline V gives CDR1 GTSNPN, CDR2 SVGIG (reference sequence). V was cut by 5 bases and J by 1 base, with 15 bases left in between. CDR3 length: 15 amino acids. In nucleotides, the CDR3 is TGTGCCTGGGGACGGACACTGGGGTCTGGAAACACCATATATTTT. It translates to CAWGRTLGSGNTIYF.

The rearrangement uses TRBV12-3 or TRBV12-4 and TRBJ2-7; 9 bases are a match to TRBD1. The trim removed 4 bases at V and 6 bases at J, leaving 7 bases unmatched. CDR3 length equals 14 residues. DNA of the CDR3: TGTGCCAGCAGTTCACTGGGACAGGGTGGCGAGCAGTACTTC. As protein: CASSSLGQGGEQYF.